A single T cell receptor beta chain is shown here with its context. As yet, its antigen is unknown. This entry is derived from a study of identical twins. Study findings and constraints: Beta out-of-frame sequences showed weaker excess twin sharing. Invariant MAIT and iNKT cells may have partly biased zero-insertion analyses.

The cDNA had a unique molecular identifier and a template-switch universal primer site. TCRdb itself ran the 5' RACE reads through MiXCR, one entry per CDR3 protein. In the table there are 650,000 to 800,000 distinct CDR3 sequences, 8% to 9% of which are singletons. The data also belong to a second study, concerning yellow fever vaccine responses in identical twins.

This receptor was taken from a woman between 18 and 29 years old in good health. Material: PBMCs.

As DNA, the CDR3 is TGCGCCAGCAGCTTGGTAGGGAATCCGAACACTGAAGCTTTCTTT. Amino acids: CASSLVGNPNTEAFF. This chain links TRBV5-1 with TRBJ1-1; D is ambiguous. Trimming pared 0 bases from V and 1 base from J, leaving 10 bases between. The CDR3 runs to 15 residues. Germline CDR1 is SGHRS and CDR2 is YFSETQ.